Given below is one T cell receptor beta chain in context. Libraries were prepared by immunoSEQ multiplex PCR; TCRdb keeps only in-frame clonotypes and omits some of them. The sample yields some 38,000 clones, around 89% seen once. This CDR3 region has 13 residues. Trimming left V 3 bases short and J 7 bases short, with 9 bases between. The germline CDR1 and CDR2 sequences are LNHDA and SQIVND (reference sequence). The data originate from a study of OX40 agonist ivuxolimab in advanced cancers. The wider study: The dose-escalation cohort was approximately 85% male, with a mean age of 60 years, ranging about 23 to 90.

The V gene is TRBV19, the J gene TRBJ2-2; D unclear. The sample was CD4+ or CD8+ T cells sorted from blood, taken in a trial of the OX40 agonist ivuxolimab. This TCR was sampled from an adult with an advanced solid tumor such as melanoma, head and neck, liver or kidney cancer. The CDR3 DNA is TGTGCCAGTAGTATTTTGGCAATCGGGGAGCTGTTTTTT. It encodes CASSILAIGELFF.